Presented here are 32 T cell receptor beta chains from one specimen sequenced in a study of Ad26.COV2.S vaccination and SARS-CoV-2 variants. Sequencing was performed with immunoSEQ multiplex PCR; in TCRdb, only in-frame clones are kept and a portion is missing. Of around 320,000 clones in the sample, around four fifths were seen once. This sample's treatment: roughly 20 received Ad26.COV2.S at low or high dose, single or two shots; roughly five received placebo; per-sample allocation not given. It was on day 63 after the first vaccine or placebo injection that samples were taken. This specimen was peripheral blood, taken in a trial of Ad26.COV2.S vaccine versus placebo. The receptors stem from a person between 18 and 59 years old who received the Ad26.COV2.S COVID-19 vaccine or a placebo.

The chain combines TRBV11-2 with TRBJ2-7; D may be TRBD1 (5 bases). The CDR3 loop spans 14 amino acids. V gave up 0 bases and J gave up 3 bases, with 9 bases separating them. The germline CDR1 and CDR2 sequences are SGHAT and FQNNGV. CDR3: CASSLDPTVYEQYF. Here the CDR3 DNA reads TGTGCCAGCAGCTTAGACCCGACAGTCTACGAGCAGTACTTC. The whole variable domain, filled in from reference TRBV11-2 and TRBJ2-7, reads EAGVAQSPRYKIIEKRQSVAFWCNPISGHATLYWYQQILGQGPKLLIQFQNNGVVDDSQLPKDRFSAERLKGVDSTLKIQPAKLEDSAVYLCASSLDPTVYEQYFGPGTRLTVT.

V is TRBV5-1 and J is TRBJ1-5; 8 bases map to TRBD1. CDR1 SGHRS and CDR2 YFSETQ come from the germline V gene. Trimming removed 5 bases from V and 7 bases from J; junction bases left unmatched: 8. This CDR3 region has 14 residues. The CDR3 nucleotides are TGCGCCAGCAGACCCGACAGGGGCAGGCAGCCCCAGCATTTT. This encodes CASRPDRGRQPQHF.

V usage is TRBV5-5 and J usage is TRBJ2-1; 8 nucleotides match TRBD1. Germline trimming cut 0 bases from V and 7 bases from J; bases unmatched to any gene: 9. CDR3 length equals 16 residues. CDR1 is SGHKS and CDR2 is YYEKEE in the germline V gene (reference sequence). CDR3 nucleotides: TGTGCCAGCAGCTTGGGACAGGGGAGGAGGTGGAATGAGCAGTTCTTC. Protein product: CASSLGQGRRWNEQFF.

This rearrangement joins TRBV29-1 to TRBJ1-1; 7 nucleotides match TRBD1. The CDR3 loop spans 14 amino acids. Germline CDR1 reads SQVTM; CDR2 reads ANQGSEA. V shed 6 bases, J shed 2 bases, and the junction held 9 bases outside the gene matches. The CDR3 nucleotides are TGCAGCGTCGTAGATGGGACAGTTAACACTGAAGCTTTCTTT. It yields the protein CSVVDGTVNTEAFF.

The chain joins TRBV10-2 to TRBJ1-6; 10 positions match TRBD1. This CDR3 comprises 19 residues. V shed 9 bases, J shed 4 bases, and the junction held 18 bases outside the gene matches. Germline assignment: CDR1 WSHSY and CDR2 SAAADI. The CDR3 sequence is CARLARTGGRYWYNSPLHF. In DNA form, the CDR3 reads TGCGCCAGATTAGCTAGGACAGGGGGAAGGTATTGGTATAATTCACCCCTCCACTTT.

The rearrangement links TRBV19 to TRBJ2-2, with 10 positions matching TRBD1. The CDR3 contains 16 residues. CDR1 LNHDA and CDR2 SQIVND come from the germline V gene (reference sequence). The V segment lost 5 bases and the J segment 4 bases; nucleotides outside the gene matches: 7. CDR3 nucleotide sequence: TGTGCCAGTAGTGCTCGGACAGGGGGAGGCACCGGGGAGCTGTTTTTT. As protein: CASSARTGGGTGELFF.

This clone came up once. The J gene is TRBJ1-5, the V gene TRBV21-1. TRBV21-1 is a pseudogene segment. The CDR3 runs to 16 residues. The CDR3 bases are TGTGCCAGCAGCAAGGCCGGGACCGTCGCGCAGCGGCCCCAGCATTTT. Translating gives CASSKAGTVAQRPQHF.

This chain links TRBV28 with TRBJ2-2, with TRBD1 as a possible D gene (5 bases). The CDR3 has 14 amino acids. Germline V CDR1 and CDR2: MDHEN, SYDVKM. V was cut by 4 bases and J by 1 base, with 7 bases left in between. The CDR3 sequence is CASSSQGNTGELFF. The CDR3 DNA follows: TGTGCCAGCAGTTCTCAGGGGAACACCGGGGAGCTGTTTTTT.

With respect to this clone: This specimen includes other DNA sequences encoding the same CDR3. The rearrangement uses TRBV9 and TRBJ1-5; tentative D call: TRBD1 (6 bases). V lost 4 bases and J lost 7, with 15 bases in between. In germline, CDR1 is SGDLS, CDR2 YYNGEE. The CDR3 runs to 14 residues. The CDR3 DNA follows: TGTGCCAGCAGCCCACAGGGAGGAGGGCAGCCCCAGCATTTT. Translated: CASSPQGGGQPQHF.

The CDR3: CAWSAVTSGGQGINEQFF. CDR3 bases: TGTGCCTGGAGTGCTGTCACTAGCGGGGGACAGGGGATCAATGAGCAGTTCTTC. The genes are TRBV30 and TRBJ2-1, with D maybe TRBD2 (11 bases). The CDR3 is 18 residues long. Per germline, CDR1 GTSNPN and CDR2 SVGIG (reference sequence). The ends were cut back, 1 base at V and 6 bases at J, with 25 bases in the middle.

This clone showed up just once. As DNA, the CDR3 is TGTGCCAGCAGTAAACGGGGGGTCAGCGAGCAGTACTTC. Translated: CASSKRGVSEQYF. The V call is TRBV2, the J call TRBJ2-7, with 7 positions matching TRBD2. The CDR3 sequence is 13 residues long. V lost 5 bases, J lost 6 bases, and 7 bases stayed unmatched. Germline lookup yields CDR1 SNHLY and CDR2 FYNNEI. The full variable domain, in which reference TRBV2 and TRBJ2-7 provide the parts outside the CDR3, is EPEVTQTPSHQVTQMGQEVILRCVPISNHLYFYWYRQILGQKVEFLVSFYNNEISEKSEIFDDQFSVERPDGSNFTLKIRSTKLEDSAMYFCASSKRGVSEQYFGPGTRLTVT.

This chain joins TRBV28 and TRBJ1-2, with 10 positions matching TRBD1. Trimming took 8 bases from V and 6 from J; bases not matched to a gene: 6. Germline lookup yields CDR1 MDHEN and CDR2 SYDVKM. CDR3 length equals 13 residues. The CDR3, as DNA: TGTGCCAGCTCAGACAGGGGGCGGAATGGCTACACCTTC. Translation: CASSDRGRNGYTF.

This chain connects TRBV20-1 to TRBJ2-7; TRBD1 matches 11 bases. This CDR3 has 15 amino acids. The V and J ends lost 3 bases and 5 bases, in that order; junction bases with no gene match: 9. CDR1 and CDR2 (germline): DFQATT, SNEGSKA (reference sequence). Here the CDR3 reads CSASYWDRGYNEQYF. CDR3 DNA sequence: TGCAGTGCTAGTTATTGGGACAGGGGGTACAACGAGCAGTACTTC.

The chain recombines TRBV10-1 with TRBJ2-3; D call uncertain. This CDR3 spans 14 amino acids. Looked up from germline, CDR1 is WNHNN and CDR2 is SYGVQD (reference sequence). V shed 6 bases and J shed 3 bases, with 13 bases lying between them. The CDR3 loop reads CASRGWGLTDTQYF. The CDR3 DNA is TGCGCCAGCAGGGGGTGGGGTCTGACAGATACGCAGTATTTT.

This clone was counted between two and nine times. This chain uses TRBV7-9 with TRBJ2-7; 10 bases fit TRBD1. The CDR3 consists of 15 residues. J gave up 2 bases and V 5 bases, and 6 bases lay outside the gene matches. Germline values: CDR1 SEHNR, CDR2 FQNEAQ (reference sequence). CDR3 protein: CASSTMGQGTYEQYF. In DNA, the CDR3 is TGTGCCAGCAGCACCATGGGACAGGGGACCTACGAGCAGTACTTC.

The V gene is TRBV14, the J gene TRBJ1-6; D is undetermined. The V and J ends lost 4 bases and 0 bases respectively, with 7 bases between them. Germline V gene lookup returns CDR1 SGHDN and CDR2 FVKESK. The CDR3 length is 15 residues. In nucleotides, the CDR3 is TGTGCCAGCAGCCGCTGGTTCTCCTATAATTCACCCCTCCACTTT. Its translation: CASSRWFSYNSPLHF.

This rearrangement joins TRBV27 to TRBJ2-2, with 7 bases aligning to TRBD1. The germline V gene encodes CDR1 MNHEY and CDR2 SMNVEV (reference sequence). The CDR3 totals 15 residues. With V trimmed by 5 bases and J by 3 bases, 6 bases remained unmatched. CDR3 in amino acids: CASSLRDSDTGELFF. CDR3 coding DNA: TGTGCCAGCAGTCTCCGGGACAGCGACACCGGGGAGCTGTTTTTT.

The rearrangement uses TRBV12-5 and TRBJ2-1; D is uncertain. Per germline, CDR1 LGHNT and CDR2 FRNRAP. This CDR3 comprises 11 residues. V lost 10 bases, J lost 8 bases, and 12 bases lay in between. CDR3: CATRHSDEQFF. The CDR3 DNA is TGTGCTACGCGCCATTCCGATGAGCAGTTCTTC.

Here the CDR3 DNA reads TGTGCCAGCAGTCCCCGGTTAGGGCCCCAGCATTTT. Translating gives CASSPRLGPQHF. This chain connects TRBV12-3 or TRBV12-4 to TRBJ1-5; no firm D call. There are 12 residues in the CDR3. Between the trimmed V and J ends, which lost 5 bases and 9 bases, there was a span of 11 bases.

This chain links TRBV28 with TRBJ2-3; 12 nucleotides match TRBD2. Germline V lookup: CDR1 MDHEN, CDR2 SYDVKM. J gave up 2 bases and V 3 bases, and 6 bases lay outside the gene matches. The CDR3 totals 17 residues. The DNA for the CDR3 is TGTGCCAGCAGTTTTTCCCTAGCGGGGGGGTACACAGATACGCAGTATTTT. This translates into CASSFSLAGGYTDTQYF.

The chain recombines TRBV7-9 with TRBJ2-6, with D perhaps matching TRBD1 (6 bases). Trimming removed 5 bases at V and 4 bases at J, with 21 bases between. In germline, CDR1 is SEHNR, CDR2 FQNEAQ (reference sequence). The CDR3 totals 18 residues. In nucleotides, the CDR3 is TGTGCCAGCAGCCCATCGATGACAGGAGGCTCCGGGGCCAACGTCCTGACTTTC. Amino acids: CASSPSMTGGSGANVLTF.

This chain connects TRBV5-4 to TRBJ2-3, with D possibly TRBD2 on 5 matching bases. V was shortened by 5 bases and J by 2 bases, with 12 bases between the two germline ends. This CDR3 has 14 residues. Germline V lookup: CDR1 SGHNT, CDR2 YYREEE (reference sequence). CDR3: CASRTDFLTDTQYF. In DNA, the CDR3 is TGTGCCAGCAGGACGGACTTCCTCACAGATACGCAGTATTTT.

This clone was recorded once. The J gene is TRBJ1-1, the V gene TRBV12-5; 9 positions match TRBD1. Trimming cost V 0 bases and J 0 bases; bases outside gene matches: 11. This CDR3 contains 19 residues. Germline CDR1 and CDR2: LGHNT and FRNRAP. The CDR3 is CASGLVSKDGTGLNTEAFF. For the CDR3, the DNA is TGTGCTAGTGGTTTGGTATCGAAGGACGGGACAGGGCTGAACACTGAAGCTTTCTTT.

V is TRBV5-1 and J is TRBJ2-3; 8 bases line up with TRBD2. The junction had 4 bases not matched to a gene; V was cut back by 2 bases and J by 2 bases. The CDR3 is 15 residues long. From germline, CDR1 is SGHRS and CDR2 YFSETQ. This CDR3 is CASSFLAGLTDTQYF. CDR3 bases: TGCGCCAGCAGCTTCTTAGCGGGGCTCACAGATACGCAGTATTTT.

V and J are TRBV12-3 or TRBV12-4 and TRBJ2-7; the D gene is possibly TRBD2 (5 bases). Trimming pared 4 bases from V and 3 bases from J, leaving 7 bases between. CDR3 length: 12 residues. CDR3 residues: CASSSGFYEQYF. The CDR3 coding sequence is TGTGCCAGCAGTTCGGGGTTCTACGAGCAGTACTTC.

V is TRBV24-1 and J is TRBJ2-5; 11 positions match TRBD2. Germline CDR1 reads KGHDR; CDR2 reads SFDVKD. V gave up 3 bases and J gave up 4 bases; unmatched junction bases: 6. This CDR3 has 16 residues. CDR3 protein: CATSDRLAGGGETQYF. CDR3 in DNA: TGTGCCACCAGTGATCGGCTAGCGGGGGGAGGAGAGACCCAGTACTTC.

The chain couples TRBV21-1 to TRBJ1-1; the table assigns TRBD1, which was not confirmed against the DNA. TRBV21-1 corresponds to a pseudogene. This CDR3 is built from 19 residues. This CDR3 reads CASSKASRGLCSMNTEAFF. The DNA of the CDR3 is TGTGCCAGCAGCAAAGCAAGCAGGGGGCTTTGTAGTATGAACACTGAAGCTTTCTTT.

The chain employs TRBV5-1 and TRBJ2-7; tentatively, D is TRBD1 (6 bases). The CDR3 is 15 amino acids. V lost 4 bases to trimming and J lost 7 bases, with 21 bases between them. Germline values: CDR1 SGHRS, CDR2 YFSETQ. CDR3 loop: CASSEYRDTPWEQYF. The CDR3 nucleotides are TGCGCCAGCAGCGAATACCGGGACACGCCGTGGGAGCAGTACTTC.

This clone was observed a few times. V gene TRBV10-1 combines with J gene TRBJ2-7; D may be TRBD1 or TRBD2 (5 bases each). V was cut by 6 bases and J by 3 bases, with 18 bases left in between. Germline V gives CDR1 WNHNN, CDR2 SYGVQD (reference sequence). The CDR3 runs to 15 residues. CDR3 residues: CASRVAPRGSYEQYF. The CDR3 DNA is TGCGCCAGCAGGGTGGCTCCGAGGGGCAGCTACGAGCAGTACTTC.

The rearrangement links TRBV27 to TRBJ1-2; D unclear. The CDR3 sequence is 13 residues long. V was clipped by 6 bases and J by 2 bases, with 10 bases between them. CDR1 and CDR2 (germline): MNHEY, SMNVEV (reference sequence). The CDR3 nucleotides read TGTGCCAGCAGGATGGGCCGGAACTATGGCTACACCTTC. Translation gives CASRMGRNYGYTF.

The chain is built from TRBV18 and TRBJ2-2, with 13 bases aligning to TRBD2. CDR1 and CDR2 from the germline V gene are KGHSH and LQKENI. The length of the CDR3 is 15 residues. Losses at the gene ends were 2 bases for V and 6 bases for J; bases not matched to a gene: 0. The CDR3 loop reads CASSPGTSGAGELFF. The CDR3 coding sequence is TGTGCCAGCTCACCAGGGACTAGCGGGGCCGGGGAGCTGTTTTTT.

The rearrangement uses TRBV4-2 and TRBJ1-4, with D possibly matching TRBD1 (5 bases). The CDR3 runs to 16 residues. V shed 1 base and J shed 5 bases, with 14 bases lying between them. CDR1 is LGHNA, CDR2 YNFKEQ, per germline. Here the CDR3 reads CASSQAKGPLNEKLFF. CDR3 in DNA: TGTGCCAGCAGCCAAGCTAAGGGGCCCCTCAATGAAAAACTGTTTTTT.